These 20 T cell receptor beta chains were all obtained from the same sample, sequenced in a study of regulatory T cells in long-lasting Graves disease. Arm-PCR with iRepertoire HTBI primers amplified the CDR3 regions for these TCR beta libraries. In TCRdb, the multiplex PCR reads were re-called with MiXCR into one record per CDR3 protein. The sample gives approximately 480,000 distinct CDR3 sequences, 15% to 20% of which show up once; 12% is in the top ten. Time point indicated: newly diagnosed GD, antithyroid drugs for less than 3 months. Following extraction of RNA from PBMCs, that RNA was used to make the TCR library. These same data were also listed under a study on T cells in Graves' hyperthyroidism and ophthalmopathy.

The material sequenced was peripheral blood mononuclear cells (PBMCs), taken at new diagnosis, from a patient treated with antithyroid drugs. Source of these receptors: a man between 35 and 55 years old with Graves disease.

The chain employs TRBV9 and TRBJ2-3; D call uncertain. The CDR3 consists of 13 residues. Trimming pared 2 bases from V and 2 bases from J, leaving 6 bases between. Per germline, CDR1 SGDLS and CDR2 YYNGEE. The CDR3 sequence: CASSVLITDTQYF. CDR3 DNA: TGTGCCAGCAGCGTCCTGATCACAGATACGCAGTATTTT. The complete variable domain, with remaining parts taken from reference TRBV9 and TRBJ2-3, reads DSGVTQTPKHLITATGQRVTLRCSPRSGDLSVYWYQQSLDQGLQFLIQYYNGEERAKGNILERFSAQQFPDLHSELNLSSLELGDSALYFCASSVLITDTQYFGPGTRLTVL.

Many counts were recorded for this clonotype. V is TRBV9 and J is TRBJ2-1; the D gene is possibly TRBD2 (6 bases). In germline, CDR1 is SGDLS, CDR2 YYNGEE. V gave up 0 bases and J gave up 10 bases, with 14 bases separating them. The CDR3 extends over 14 amino acids. CDR3 sequence reads: CASSVAGSELEQFF. The CDR3 DNA follows: TGTGCCAGCAGCGTAGCCGGGAGCGAATTGGAGCAGTTCTTC.

This clonotype appeared many times. This rearrangement joins TRBV5-1 to TRBJ2-1, with 8 bases aligning to TRBD2. The CDR3 contains 17 residues. The V gene end was trimmed by 7 bases and the J gene end by 9 bases; junction bases not matched to a gene: 21. Germline V gene data show CDR1 as SGHRS and CDR2 as YFSETQ. CDR3 in DNA: TGCGCCAGCGGGACCTTGTCTAGCGGGCCAAGGGGTGCTGAGCAGTTCTTC. This gives the protein CASGTLSSGPRGAEQFF.

This clonotype occurred many times. The chain joins TRBV5-5 to TRBJ2-1; D is possibly TRBD1 (6 bases). The CDR3 is 15 residues long. Germline V gene data show CDR1 as SGHKS and CDR2 as YYEKEE (reference sequence). The germline V and J ends were trimmed by 2 bases and 1 base, with 10 bases remaining between them. CDR3 sequence reads: CASSFGQISYNEQFF. DNA of the CDR3: TGTGCCAGCAGCTTTGGACAGATATCCTACAATGAGCAGTTCTTC.

This clonotype occurred many times. The chain is built from TRBV28 and TRBJ1-1, with no clear D. Germline lookup yields CDR1 MDHEN and CDR2 SYDVKM. This CDR3 region has 13 residues. V was cut by 7 bases and J by 1 base, with 10 bases left in between. The CDR3 region has the DNA TGTGCCAGCAAAGGGTTACGGAACACTGAAGCTTTCTTT. Its protein product is CASKGLRNTEAFF.

The chain combines TRBV18 with TRBJ2-7, with 7 nucleotides matching TRBD1. The CDR3 loop spans 14 amino acids. CDR1 is KGHSH and CDR2 is LQKENI in the germline V gene. V trimming: 0 bases; J trimming: 3 bases; junction bases outside the gene matches: 2. The CDR3 here is CASSPPTGYYEQYF. Written as DNA, the CDR3 is TGTGCCAGCTCACCACCGACAGGGTACTACGAGCAGTACTTC.

This clonotype was seen repeatedly, ten times or more. The genes are TRBV20-1 and TRBJ2-1; tentatively, D is TRBD2 (5 bases). Germline lookup yields CDR1 DFQATT and CDR2 SNEGSKA (reference sequence). V lost 4 bases and J 3 bases, leaving 13 bases between the germline ends. The CDR3 has 14 amino acids. The CDR3 nucleotides read TGCAGTGCTACCCCAGCGGTCAGCTACAATGAGCAGTTCTTC. It translates to CSATPAVSYNEQFF.

In this sample, this clonotype turned up many times. This chain joins TRBV29-1 and TRBJ2-2; D unclear. This CDR3 comprises 15 residues. V was clipped by 7 bases and J by 0 bases, with 15 bases between them. The germline gives CDR1 SQVTM, CDR2 ANQGSEA. CDR3 region: CSARSAHTNTGELFF. Written as DNA, the CDR3 is TGCAGCGCCAGATCCGCACATACGAACACCGGGGAGCTGTTTTTT.

This clonotype was seen ten or more times. This rearrangement joins TRBV2 to TRBJ2-1, with 12 bases that match TRBD2. CDR1 and CDR2 from the germline V gene are SNHLY and FYNNEI. With 6 bases clipped from V and 8 bases from J, the junction kept 8 bases outside the gene matches. This CDR3 spans 15 amino acids. The CDR3 DNA follows: TGTGCCAGCAGCTTACTAGCGGGAGGAGGAGATGAGCAGTTCTTC. Translated, it gives CASSLLAGGGDEQFF.

This clonotype was picked up many times. The chain uses TRBV2 and TRBJ1-4, with a tentative D call TRBD1 (6 bases). The germline gives CDR1 SNHLY, CDR2 FYNNEI. The V end lost 6 bases, the J end lost 8 bases, and 16 bases lay between the germline ends. This CDR3 comprises 14 residues. The CDR3, as DNA: TGTGCCAGCAGCGAACAGGGAAGTGAGGAAAAACTGTTTTTT. The encoded protein is CASSEQGSEEKLFF.

This clonotype was recorded many times. The CDR3 bases are TGCAGTGCTAGAGATCCAACTAGCGGAGTTGATACGCAGTATTTT. It yields the protein CSARDPTSGVDTQYF. V gene TRBV20-1 combines with J gene TRBJ2-3, with TRBD2 matching over 8 bases. This CDR3 region has 15 residues. V gave up 0 bases and J gave up 6 bases; unmatched junction bases: 8. Germline V gives CDR1 DFQATT, CDR2 SNEGSKA (reference sequence).

This chain uses TRBV9 with TRBJ1-3; TRBD1 might be the D (5 bases). The germline CDR1 and CDR2 sequences are SGDLS and YYNGEE. The CDR3 loop spans 15 amino acids. The germline V and J ends were trimmed by 3 bases and 4 bases, with 14 bases remaining between them. The CDR3 loop reads CASSGDGLSGNTIYF. The CDR3 DNA is TGTGCCAGCAGCGGGGACGGACTCTCGGGAAACACCATATATTTT.

The rearrangement joins TRBV10-2 to TRBJ2-2; 13 nucleotides agree with TRBD2. The CDR3 contains 18 residues. V gave up 6 bases and J gave up 5 bases; unmatched junction bases: 12. In germline, CDR1 is WSHSY, CDR2 SAAADI. CDR3 protein: CASRGTSGTGLGTGELFF. The CDR3 nucleotides read TGCGCCAGCAGAGGGACTAGCGGGACCGGCCTTGGGACCGGGGAGCTGTTTTTT.

This clonotype was picked up a small number of times. With a much larger clone just one base away, this may be a read error. The chain employs TRBV30 and TRBJ2-7; TRBD1 agrees at 8 bases. The CDR3 is made up of 15 amino acids. Germline CDR1 reads GTSNPN; CDR2 reads SVGIG (reference sequence). The CDR3 DNA reads TGTGCCAGGAGTCCTCGGACAGGGATTGAATACGAGCAGTACTTC. It encodes CARSPRTGIEYEQYF.

The gene calls are TRBV5-4 and TRBJ2-5; D possibly corresponds to TRBD1 (5 bases). The CDR3 contains 14 residues. The germline CDR1 and CDR2 sequences are SGHNT and YYREEE (reference sequence). V lost 0 bases to trimming and J lost 2 bases, with 8 bases between them. CDR3 region: CASSLVTAQETQYF. The CDR3 nucleotides are TGTGCCAGCAGCTTGGTGACAGCACAAGAGACCCAGTACTTC.

The chain has TRBV12-3 or TRBV12-4 and TRBJ2-4; possibly TRBD1 for D (6 bases). The CDR3 is made up of 15 amino acids. The V end was cut by 6 bases, the J end by 0 bases, with 12 bases between. The CDR3 loop reads CASSGTTIAKNIQYF. The CDR3 coding sequence is TGTGCCAGCAGCGGGACAACGATAGCCAAAAACATTCAGTACTTC.

This clonotype was detected ten times or more. The rearrangement joins TRBV7-8 to TRBJ2-1; TRBD2 might be the D (6 bases). Per germline, CDR1 SGHVS and CDR2 FQNEAQ. Trimming cost V 5 bases and J 10 bases, with 24 bases left between them. The CDR3 covers 16 residues. The CDR3 DNA reads as TGTGCCAGCAGCGCCTGGACTATTAATGATAGTAGGGAGCAGTTCTTC. This translates into CASSAWTINDSREQFF.

V gene TRBV7-3 combines with J gene TRBJ2-7; D is possibly TRBD2 (8 bases). The CDR3 length is 14 residues. Between the trimmed V and J ends, which lost 1 base and 5 bases, there was a span of 12 bases. Germline assignment: CDR1 SGHTA and CDR2 FQGTGA. CDR3: CASSLNGRGHEQYF. Written as DNA, the CDR3 is TGTGCCAGCAGCTTAAACGGGAGGGGGCACGAGCAGTACTTC.

This sequence joins TRBV13 and TRBJ2-5; 9 bases fit TRBD2. Per the germline V gene, CDR1 is PRHDT and CDR2 is FYEKMQ (reference sequence). V shed 5 bases and J 3 bases; nucleotides not matched to a gene: 10. This CDR3 comprises 16 residues. The CDR3 loop reads CASSPGTSWPEETQYF. The CDR3 nucleotides read TGTGCCAGCAGCCCAGGGACTAGCTGGCCCGAAGAGACCCAGTACTTC. Based on the CDR3 plus reference TRBV13 and TRBJ2-5, the full variable domain is AAGVIQSPRHLIKEKRETATLKCYPIPRHDTVYWYQQGPGQDPQFLISFYEKMQSDKGSIPDRFSAQQFSDYHSELNMSSLELGDSALYFCASSPGTSWPEETQYFGPGTRLLVL.

This clonotype was seen repeatedly, ten times or more. The chain uses TRBV20-1 and TRBJ2-3; TRBD2 aligns across 10 bases. Germline V gene lookup returns CDR1 DFQATT and CDR2 SNEGSKA (reference sequence). The CDR3 extends over 16 amino acids. Trimming removed 2 bases from V and 5 bases from J; junction bases left unmatched: 10. As DNA, the CDR3 is TGCAGTGCTAGACATATGACTAGCGGGTTCCTAGATACGCAGTATTTT. Residues: CSARHMTSGFLDTQYF.